Shown below are 16 T cell receptor beta chains from a single sample sequenced in a study of cytomegalovirus exposure and HLA in healthy donors. Only in-frame clones appear in the TCRdb table, and some are missing; sequencing was by immunoSEQ multiplex PCR. The sample consists of approximately 200,000 clones, approximately 90% of them appearing once. Specimen: PBMCs. These receptor sequences come from a woman between 18 and 29 years old in good health and CMV-seronegative.

The chain uses TRBV28 and TRBJ2-1, with D tentatively TRBD2 (6 bases). From germline, CDR1 is MDHEN and CDR2 SYDVKM. This CDR3 spans 15 amino acids. V was clipped by 7 bases and J by 6 bases, with 19 bases between them. Here the CDR3 reads CASKRRGTFSNEQFF. CDR3 in DNA: TGTGCCAGCAAGAGACGCGGGACGTTTTCCAATGAGCAGTTCTTC.

The V and J genes are TRBV28 and TRBJ1-4; 7 bases map to TRBD1. The CDR3 has 17 residues. V lost 6 bases, J lost 0 bases, and 10 bases stayed unmatched. CDR1 is MDHEN, CDR2 SYDVKM, per germline. This chain's CDR3 is CASRQGTASPTNEKLFF. Here the CDR3 DNA reads TGTGCCAGCAGACAAGGGACAGCCTCCCCAACTAATGAAAAACTGTTTTTT.

This clone was counted once. The CDR3 DNA sequence: TGTGCCAGCAGTTACCCCCGTAGAACCTCACCCGGGGAGCTGTTTTTT. It codes for CASSYPRRTSPGELFF. J is TRBJ2-2 and V is TRBV6-5; no clear D gene. V lost 2 bases and J lost 6, with 16 bases in between. The CDR3 is 16 amino acids. Per germline, CDR1 MNHEY and CDR2 SVGAGI.

The genes are TRBV29-1 and TRBJ2-7, with 7 bases matching TRBD2. Trimming removed 4 bases from V and 2 bases from J; junction bases left unmatched: 5. This CDR3 has 13 residues. CDR1 and CDR2 (germline): SQVTM, ANQGSEA. The CDR3 nucleotides read TGCAGCGTTGGGCCTAGCGGTCCCTACGAGCAGTACTTC. It codes for CSVGPSGPYEQYF.

V gene TRBV29-1 combines with J gene TRBJ1-3; the D gene is possibly TRBD1 (6 bases). Germline V lookup: CDR1 SQVTM, CDR2 ANQGSEA. The CDR3 sequence is 13 residues long. With 7 bases removed from V and 3 bases from J, the gap between germline ends came to 13 bases. DNA for the CDR3: TGCAGCGCAGCTACAGGGTTTGGAAACACCATATATTTT. This gives the protein CSAATGFGNTIYF.

V gene TRBV9 combines with J gene TRBJ1-2; D gene uncertain. Per germline, CDR1 SGDLS and CDR2 YYNGEE. V was trimmed by 3 bases and J by 8 bases, leaving 8 bases between them. The CDR3 covers 11 residues. CDR3 nucleotides: TGTGCCAGCAGCGGTTCGAGGGGCTACACCTTC. It specifies CASSGSRGYTF.

The chain couples TRBV30 to TRBJ1-5; D ambiguous. CDR1 is GTSNPN and CDR2 is SVGIG in the germline V gene (reference sequence). The CDR3 totals 13 residues. Trimming left V 3 bases short and J 6 bases short, with 12 bases between. The DNA of the CDR3 is TGTGCCTGGAGAGCTTCTATAAGTCAGCCCCAGCATTTT. Translated, it gives CAWRASISQPQHF.

The chain employs TRBV30 and TRBJ2-3; D perhaps matches TRBD2 (7 bases). The CDR3 spans 17 residues. With 0 bases removed from V and 4 bases from J, the gap between germline ends came to 20 bases. CDR1 is GTSNPN and CDR2 is SVGIG in the germline V gene (reference sequence). The CDR3 bases are TGTGCCTGGAGTGTGGGGGAGGGGGAACCTATGGCAGATACGCAGTATTTT. Protein product: CAWSVGEGEPMADTQYF.

V and J are TRBV28 and TRBJ2-7, with D perhaps TRBD1 (6 bases). Germline CDR1 reads MDHEN; CDR2 reads SYDVKM. Trimming removed 6 bases at V and 5 bases at J, with 11 bases between. This CDR3 is built from 12 residues. The CDR3 reads CASSPDSHEQYF. The CDR3, as DNA: TGTGCCAGCAGCCCGGACAGCCACGAGCAGTACTTC.

The genes are TRBV5-1 and TRBJ1-6; possibly TRBD1 for D (5 bases). The CDR3 is 16 residues long. Trimming took 0 bases from V and 9 from J, leaving 16 bases between them. Germline V gives CDR1 SGHRS, CDR2 YFSETQ. CDR3 residues: CASSLEQAYSVSPLHF. As DNA, the CDR3 is TGCGCCAGCAGCTTGGAACAGGCCTACTCGGTTTCACCCCTCCACTTT.

The chain is built from TRBV5-6 and TRBJ1-1; TRBD1 aligns across 7 bases. There are 13 residues in the CDR3. Looked up from germline, CDR1 is SGHDT and CDR2 is YYEEEE. V dropped 3 bases and J dropped 10; count of bases not matched to a gene: 9. CDR3 amino acids: CASSWGDSIRAFF. In DNA form, the CDR3 reads TGTGCCAGCAGCTGGGGGGACAGCATCCGAGCTTTCTTT.

The rearrangement links TRBV30 to TRBJ2-1; D possibly corresponds to TRBD2 (6 bases). The CDR3 runs to 11 residues. V lost 7 bases, J lost 9 bases, and 13 bases lay in between. CDR1 is GTSNPN, CDR2 SVGIG, per germline (reference sequence). The CDR3 DNA reads TGTGCCTTACGGGAGATCGGTGAGCAGTTCTTC. This codes for CALREIGEQFF.

This rearrangement joins TRBV5-1 to TRBJ2-7; 8 nucleotides line up with TRBD1. This CDR3 has 14 residues. J was trimmed by 5 bases and V by 3 bases; bases with no gene match: 7. The germline V gene has CDR1 SGHRS and CDR2 YFSETQ. CDR3 residues: CASSWDRSLNEQYF. In nucleotides, the CDR3 is TGCGCCAGCAGCTGGGACAGGTCGCTGAACGAGCAGTACTTC.

The rearrangement uses TRBV6-5 and TRBJ1-5; TRBD1 matches 11 bases. The ends lost 6 bases at V and 9 bases at J; junction bases unmatched: 7. In germline, CDR1 is MNHEY, CDR2 SVGAGI. This CDR3 region has 14 residues. The CDR3 loop is CASSRGQGAWPQHF. The CDR3 DNA follows: TGTGCCAGCAGCCGAGGACAGGGGGCCTGGCCCCAGCATTTT.

The chain recombines TRBV14 with TRBJ2-2, with D maybe TRBD1 (5 bases). V dropped 4 bases and J dropped 4 bases, with 10 bases sitting between them. Germline-derived CDR1 and CDR2 are SGHDN and FVKESK. The CDR3 is 14 residues long. The CDR3 DNA sequence: TGTGCCAGCAGCCCCCAGGGCGTCACCGGGGAGCTGTTTTTT. Translation: CASSPQGVTGELFF.

V usage is TRBV6-5 and J usage is TRBJ1-2, with 10 bases fitting TRBD1. Germline lookup yields CDR1 MNHEY and CDR2 SVGAGI. The CDR3 loop spans 14 amino acids. After removal of 2 bases from V and 6 bases from J, the junction contained 3 bases not matched to a gene. In DNA, the CDR3 is TGTGCCAGCAGTTACGTTGACAGGGGGCATGGCTACACCTTC. Its translation: CASSYVDRGHGYTF.